The sequence of this TCR beta chain was determined in a study of identical twins. From the 5' RACE reads, TCRdb called clonotypes with MiXCR, one entry per CDR3 protein. The data contain hundreds of thousands of distinct CDR3 sequences, about 20% of them singletons. There are 12 residues in the CDR3. Germline V CDR1 and CDR2: DFQATT, SNEGSKA (reference sequence). V dropped 3 bases and J dropped 5 bases, with 10 bases sitting between them. These same records also appear under a second study, on T cells expressing NK-cell markers. That publication notes: CD3+CD56+NKG2C+, CD3+CD56+NKG2C- and CD3+CD56-NKG2C+ T cells, once sorted, supplied the TCR beta repertoires. NKG2C+ dominant clonotypes from over 5 donors made up about 1.0-7.0% of CD8+ T cells. In a few donors, these clonotypes also led the CD3+CD56-NKG2C+ fraction. No clear determination of HCMV specificity was made for expanded NKG2C+ T cell clones.

The TCR sequence derives from a woman between 18 and 29 years old in good health. This chain connects TRBV20-1 to TRBJ1-2; D not certain. The sample comprised PBMCs. The CDR3 DNA follows: TGCAGTGCTAGCTGGGGAAGTTATGGCTACACCTTC. Its protein is CSASWGSYGYTF.